These T cell receptor beta chains were read from a single sample in a study of blood T cell repertoires in COVID-19. Assay: immunoSEQ multiplex PCR; the TCRdb copy retains only in-frame clones and omits some. Among about 150,000 clones listed, more than 75% were seen once. Sequencing used peripheral blood. These receptors were collected from an elderly woman with COVID-19, enrolled during active disease. The CDR3 runs from the conserved cysteine through the conserved F or W. The D gene is left open where the match is weak. A row's size may be missing; if present it is once, few, many or a size class.

DNA: TGTGCCAGTAGGGGCCTCGGACTTACGGGTAATGGCTACACCTTC; CDR3: CASRGLGLTGNGYTF; V: TRBV19; D: .; length: 15; J: TRBJ1-2; size: once
DNA: TGCGCCAGCAGCCAAGATCTTAACTATGGCTACACCTTC; CDR3: CASSQDLNYGYTF; V: TRBV4-1; D: .; length: 13; J: TRBJ1-2; size: .
DNA: TGCGCCAGCAGCTTACAGGGGGCGCCTAATGAAAAACTGTTTTTT; CDR3: CASSLQGAPNEKLFF; V: TRBV5-1; D: TRBD1; length: 15; J: TRBJ1-4; size: .
DNA: TGTGCCAGCTCACTTGGGACTAGCGGGATGACGGAGACCCAGTACTTC; CDR3: CASSLGTSGMTETQYF; V: TRBV18; D: TRBD2; length: 16; J: TRBJ2-5; size: .
DNA: TGTGCCATCACGTCCGACTTACAGGTCAACTCGGGCGAGCAGTACTTC; CDR3: CAITSDLQVNSGEQYF; V: TRBV10-3; D: .; length: 16; J: TRBJ2-7; size: .
DNA: TGTGCCAGCAGCTTGGATCCCGGGTACACAGATACGCAGTATTTT; CDR3: CASSLDPGYTDTQYF; V: TRBV5-4; D: .; length: 15; J: TRBJ2-3; size: .
DNA: TGTGCCAGCAGCCCGCGACAGGGAGAAAAACTGTTTTTT; CDR3: CASSPRQGEKLFF; V: TRBV7-2; D: TRBD1; length: 13; J: TRBJ1-4; size: .
DNA: TGTGCCAGCAGCCAACAGGGCTCGAATTCACCCCTCCACTTT; CDR3: CASSQQGSNSPLHF; V: TRBV3-1/TRBV3-2; D: .; length: 14; J: TRBJ1-6; size: few
DNA: TGTGCCACCGACCGACAGGGGGCTTGGGGCACTGAAGCTTTCTTT; CDR3: CATDRQGAWGTEAFF; V: TRBV19; D: TRBD1; length: 15; J: TRBJ1-1; size: .
DNA: TGTGCCAGCAACGTTGCAGGGACTAATGAAAAACTGTTTTTT; CDR3: CASNVAGTNEKLFF; V: TRBV4-2; D: .; length: 14; J: TRBJ1-4; size: few
DNA: TGTGCCAGCAGGATGGGAGGGCCCTACAATGAGCAGTTCTTC; CDR3: CASRMGGPYNEQFF; V: TRBV28; D: TRBD2; length: 14; J: TRBJ2-1; size: .
DNA: TGTGCCACCAGCAGAGATACTAGCGGGTACAATGAGCAGTTCTTC; CDR3: CATSRDTSGYNEQFF; V: TRBV15; D: TRBD2; length: 15; J: TRBJ2-1; size: .
DNA: TGTGCCAGCAGTGCCGGGACTAGCGGGATATACGAGCAGTACTTC; CDR3: CASSAGTSGIYEQYF; V: TRBV6-6; D: TRBD2; length: 15; J: TRBJ2-7; size: .
DNA: TGTGCCAGCAGCCAAGATTCACCTACCTACGAGCAGTACTTC; CDR3: CASSQDSPTYEQYF; V: TRBV3-1/TRBV3-2; D: .; length: 14; J: TRBJ2-7; size: .
DNA: TGTGCCAGCAGCTTGGGGACACATAATTCACCCCTCCACTTT; CDR3: CASSLGTHNSPLHF; V: TRBV11-2; D: .; length: 14; J: TRBJ1-6; size: .
DNA: TGCGCCAGCAGCCCTCAGGGGGCCAACACTGAAGCTTTCTTT; CDR3: CASSPQGANTEAFF; V: TRBV4-1; D: TRBD1; length: 14; J: TRBJ1-1; size: .
DNA: TGTGCCAGCAGGTCCGGGACATACAATCAGCCCCAGCATTTT; CDR3: CASRSGTYNQPQHF; V: TRBV28; D: .; length: 14; J: TRBJ1-5; size: .
DNA: TGTGCCAGCAGCGTAACAATGGCTGAAGCTTTCTTT; CDR3: CASSVTMAEAFF; V: TRBV25-1; D: .; length: 12; J: TRBJ1-1; size: .
DNA: TGTGCCAGCAGCCCGCCAGGGTCCCAAAGAGCTTTCTTT; CDR3: CASSPPGSQRAFF; V: TRBV14; D: .; length: 13; J: TRBJ1-1; size: .
DNA: TGTGCCAGCAGCCAAGATGGTCCCAGTCCGGCTTTCTTT; CDR3: CASSQDGPSPAFF; V: TRBV4-2; D: .; length: 13; J: TRBJ1-1; size: .
DNA: TGTGCCAGCAGCCTCCTGGGAGAGAGTTCGAGTGAGCAGTTCTTC; CDR3: CASSLLGESSSEQFF; V: TRBV9; D: .; length: 15; J: TRBJ2-1; size: .
DNA: TGTGCCAGCAGCGTAACCGGGAGGGTAGGAGAGACCCAGTACTTC; CDR3: CASSVTGRVGETQYF; V: TRBV9; D: TRBD2; length: 15; J: TRBJ2-5; size: .
DNA: TGTGCCAGCAGTTACTCTCCGGCGGACATCCAAGAGACCCAGTACTTC; CDR3: CASSYSPADIQETQYF; V: TRBV6-2/TRBV6-3; D: .; length: 16; J: TRBJ2-5; size: .
DNA: TGTGCCAGCAGTTACCAGCCACACCCGGACTATCTGGGCCGGGAGCTGTTTTTT; CDR3: CASSYQPHPDYLGRELFF; V: TRBV6-2/TRBV6-3; D: .; length: 18; J: TRBJ2-2; size: .
DNA: TGCGCCAGCAGCCAAGGCCCTCAGTCCTATGGCTACACCTTC; CDR3: CASSQGPQSYGYTF; V: TRBV4-3; D: .; length: 14; J: TRBJ1-2; size: .
DNA: TGTGCCAGCTCACGGACTAGCGGGAACACAGATACGCAGTATTTT; CDR3: CASSRTSGNTDTQYF; V: TRBV18; D: TRBD2; length: 15; J: TRBJ2-3; size: .
DNA: TGTGCCAGCAAATTCTCAGAATATAGCAATCAGCCCCAGCATTTT; CDR3: CASKFSEYSNQPQHF; V: TRBV6-5; D: .; length: 15; J: TRBJ1-5; size: .
DNA: TGTGCCAGCTCACCACTACAGAACCTGCAGGGGGGTGAGCAGTTCTTC; CDR3: CASSPLQNLQGGEQFF; V: TRBV18; D: .; length: 16; J: TRBJ2-1; size: once
DNA: TGTGCCAGCAGCTCCGTAACTAGCGGGAGCTACAATGAGCAGTTCTTC; CDR3: CASSSVTSGSYNEQFF; V: TRBV5-6; D: TRBD2; length: 16; J: TRBJ2-1; size: .